The 19 T cell receptor beta chains reported below all come from one sample, sequenced in a study of Graves' ophthalmopathy and Graves' hyperthyroidism. RNA transcripts were the template, and TCR beta CDR3 regions were amplified from them. An opening RT-PCR round employed HTBI primers and preceded a second-round multiplex PCR. Each CDR3 protein is one row after TCRdb ran MiXCR on the multiplex PCR reads. The repertoire has some 750,000 distinct CDR3 sequences, 40% of them found once; the top ten carry approximately 46%. The specimen sequenced was peripheral blood. These TCRs come from an adult man with Graves' ophthalmopathy.

This clonotype was observed a handful of times. This chain links TRBV7-3 with TRBJ2-5, with 9 bases identical to TRBD2. CDR1 SGHTA and CDR2 FQGTGA come from the germline V gene. V lost 4 bases to trimming and J lost 4 bases; unmatched junction nucleotides: 10. This CDR3 region has 16 residues. The DNA of the CDR3 is TGTGCCAGCAGCTCCGTTGGCGGGGGGGCGCGAGAGACCCAGTACTTC. Its translation: CASSSVGGGARETQYF. Using reference TRBV7-3 and TRBJ2-5 for the parts outside the CDR3, the full variable domain is GAGVSQTPSNKVTEKGKYVELRCDPISGHTALYWYRQSLGQGPEFLIYFQGTGAADDSGLPNDRFFAVRPEGSVSTLKIQRTERGDSAVYLCASSSVGGGARETQYFGPGTRLLVL.

V gene TRBV7-8 combines with J gene TRBJ2-7; 11 nucleotides line up with TRBD1. Germline CDR1 reads SGHVS; CDR2 reads FQNEAQ. With 5 bases clipped from V and 4 bases from J, the junction kept 7 bases outside the gene matches. This CDR3 has 15 amino acids. This CDR3 reads CASSEGTGGLYEQYF. For the CDR3, the DNA is TGTGCCAGCAGCGAAGGGACAGGGGGACTTTACGAGCAGTACTTC.

This clonotype was seen at least ten times. The V call is TRBV29-1, the J call TRBJ1-2, with D unresolved. Deletions cut 4 bases from V and 4 bases from J, with 10 bases between. Germline CDR1 and CDR2: SQVTM and ANQGSEA. There are 12 residues in the CDR3. CDR3 amino acids: CSVVNYLYGYTF. CDR3 nucleotide sequence: TGCAGCGTTGTGAACTATCTCTATGGCTACACCTTC. The full variable domain, rest sourced from reference TRBV29-1 and TRBJ1-2, is SAVISQKPSRDICQRGTSLTIQCQVDSQVTMMFWYRQQPGQSLTLIATANQGSEATYESGFVIDKFPISRPNLTFSTLTVSNMSPEDSSIYLCSVVNYLYGYTFGSGTRLTVV.

This clonotype came up many times. The chain combines TRBV20-1 with TRBJ1-2, with a possible D match to TRBD1 (5 bases). The CDR3 is made up of 12 amino acids. Germline-derived CDR1 and CDR2 are DFQATT and SNEGSKA (reference sequence). The CDR3 reads CSAVRDGYGYTF. In DNA form, the CDR3 reads TGCAGCGCGGTGAGGGACGGCTATGGCTACACCTTC.

The sample holds many counts of this clonotype. The chain employs TRBV2 and TRBJ1-1; no clear D. Germline V gene sequence: CDR1 SNHLY, CDR2 FYNNEI. This CDR3 is 13 amino acids long. Trimming took off 2 bases at V and 3 bases at J, with 7 bases between the two ends. CDR3 nucleotides: TGTGCCAGCAGTGAACGGTTTGACACTGAAGCTTTCTTT. This sequence encodes CASSERFDTEAFF.

This clonotype occurred a few times. The rearrangement links TRBV11-2 to TRBJ1-4; D is undetermined. Trimming took 9 bases from V and 8 from J, leaving 16 bases between them. The CDR3 has 13 amino acids. CDR1 is SGHAT, CDR2 FQNNGV, per germline. The CDR3 here is CASTLGFSEKLFF. CDR3 nucleotide sequence: TGTGCCAGTACGCTGGGGTTCTCGGAAAAACTGTTTTTT.

In its sample, this clonotype was seen a few times. One junction end does not reproduce the germline sequence, and a read error may be involved. V gene TRBV3-1 combines with J gene TRBJ1-4; the D is unclear. The CDR3 has 11 residues. Looked up from germline, CDR1 is LGHDT and CDR2 is YNNKEL (reference sequence). For the CDR3, the DNA is TGTGCCAGCAGCCAATCCGCAAGCGTAATCTTT. Amino acids: CASSQSASVIF.

The chain is built from TRBV6-6 and TRBJ1-1; D gene unclear. The ends were cut back, 3 bases at V and 9 bases at J, with 14 bases in the middle. Germline V gives CDR1 MNHNY, CDR2 SVGAGI (reference sequence). The CDR3 loop spans 13 amino acids. The CDR3 protein is CASSYRTVSQAFF. The CDR3 coding sequence is TGTGCCAGCAGTTATAGAACAGTGAGTCAAGCTTTCTTT.

Details on this clonotype: At one end the junction does not follow the germline gene, possibly because of a read error. This rearrangement joins TRBV2 to TRBJ2-5, with TRBD2 matching over 12 bases. Germline V CDR1 and CDR2: SNHLY, FYNNEI. The CDR3 runs 14 residues. The CDR3: CASSPRLAGETRYF. CDR3 DNA: TGTGCCAGCAGCCCGAGACTAGCGGGAGAGACCCGGTACTTC.

The chain carries TRBV10-3 and TRBJ2-7, with unresolved D. The CDR3 has 12 amino acids. Germline V gene data show CDR1 as ENHRY and CDR2 as SYGVKD. V was shortened by 3 bases and J by 2 bases, with 5 bases between the two germline ends. CDR3 in amino acids: CAISDPPYEQYF. The CDR3 coding sequence is TGTGCCATCAGTGACCCCCCCTACGAGCAGTACTTC.

The table lists this clonotype with a few counts. The J gene is TRBJ2-7, the V gene TRBV25-1; no firm D call. The CDR3 runs 14 residues. Per germline, CDR1 MGHDK and CDR2 SYGVNS. V gave up 1 base and J gave up 7 bases, with 14 bases separating them. The CDR3 bases are TGTGCCAGCAGTGAATCGTCCGCTTCTGGGGAGCAGTACTTC. Protein product: CASSESSASGEQYF.

In its sample, this clonotype was seen once. V and J are TRBV7-9 and TRBJ2-5; D call uncertain. CDR3 length: 12 amino acids. In germline, CDR1 is SEHNR, CDR2 FQNEAQ (reference sequence). V lost 8 bases and J lost 3, with 10 bases in between. This CDR3 reads CASLVSKETQYF. The CDR3, as DNA: TGTGCCAGCTTGGTATCGAAAGAGACCCAGTACTTC.

This clonotype was recorded at least ten times. This rearrangement joins TRBV7-9 to TRBJ2-7; TRBD2 matches 7 bases. V shed 9 bases and J 3 bases; nucleotides not matched to a gene: 11. The CDR3 sequence is 14 residues long. Germline CDR1 is SEHNR and CDR2 is FQNEAQ (reference sequence). The CDR3 spells CASAAASGYYEQYF. CDR3 DNA sequence: TGTGCCAGTGCCGCGGCTAGCGGCTACTACGAGCAGTACTTC.

The chain combines TRBV7-9 with TRBJ2-2, with TRBD1 identical over 10 bases. CDR1 and CDR2 from the germline V gene are SEHNR and FQNEAQ (reference sequence). V trimming: 4 bases; J trimming: 5 bases; junction bases outside the gene matches: 4. This CDR3 region has 15 residues. Written as DNA, the CDR3 is TGTGCCAGCAGCTACGGACAGGGGGTTACCGGGGAGCTGTTTTTT. It translates to CASSYGQGVTGELFF.

The gene calls are TRBV9 and TRBJ2-5; TRBD2 agrees at 16 bases. The germline CDR1 and CDR2 sequences are SGDLS and YYNGEE. This CDR3 has 17 amino acids. V lost 4 bases to trimming and J lost 5 bases; unmatched junction nucleotides: 8. CDR3 region: CASSPGTSGRAWETQYF. The CDR3 DNA sequence: TGTGCCAGCAGCCCCGGGACTAGCGGGAGGGCCTGGGAGACCCAGTACTTC.

The chain employs TRBV2 and TRBJ1-4, with a weak D call TRBD1 (5 bases). Germline CDR1 SNHLY, CDR2 FYNNEI. V gave up 3 bases and J gave up 8 bases, with 16 bases separating them. This CDR3 spans 15 amino acids. CDR3 sequence (DNA): TGTGCCAGCAGTGATGCGGGGGGAGCAGGGGAAAAACTGTTTTTT. It translates to CASSDAGGAGEKLFF.

This chain connects TRBV19 to TRBJ2-2, with 9 bases matching TRBD1. The CDR3 contains 16 residues. Per the germline V gene, CDR1 is LNHDA and CDR2 is SQIVND (reference sequence). V gave up 2 bases and J gave up 0 bases; unmatched junction bases: 1. CDR3: CASSITGGANTGELFF. The CDR3 DNA sequence: TGTGCCAGTAGTATAACAGGGGGCGCGAACACCGGGGAGCTGTTTTTT.

This clonotype was seen repeatedly, ten times or more. This chain links TRBV29-1 with TRBJ2-7; D unresolved. With 4 bases removed from V and 2 bases from J, the gap between germline ends came to 12 bases. CDR1 is SQVTM and CDR2 is ANQGSEA in the germline V gene. The CDR3 runs 13 residues. CDR3 sequence: CSVARAQAYEQYF. Here the CDR3 DNA reads TGCAGCGTTGCAAGGGCCCAAGCCTACGAGCAGTACTTC.

The V call is TRBV29-1, the J call TRBJ2-5; 10 bases match TRBD1. The CDR3 runs to 14 residues. The J segment lost 5 bases and the V segment lost 8 bases, leaving 11 bases of the junction unmatched. Germline CDR1 reads SQVTM; CDR2 reads ANQGSEA. DNA of the CDR3: TGCAGCTTACCGGGACAGGGGAGGAGCGAGACCCAGTACTTC. Amino acids: CSLPGQGRSETQYF.